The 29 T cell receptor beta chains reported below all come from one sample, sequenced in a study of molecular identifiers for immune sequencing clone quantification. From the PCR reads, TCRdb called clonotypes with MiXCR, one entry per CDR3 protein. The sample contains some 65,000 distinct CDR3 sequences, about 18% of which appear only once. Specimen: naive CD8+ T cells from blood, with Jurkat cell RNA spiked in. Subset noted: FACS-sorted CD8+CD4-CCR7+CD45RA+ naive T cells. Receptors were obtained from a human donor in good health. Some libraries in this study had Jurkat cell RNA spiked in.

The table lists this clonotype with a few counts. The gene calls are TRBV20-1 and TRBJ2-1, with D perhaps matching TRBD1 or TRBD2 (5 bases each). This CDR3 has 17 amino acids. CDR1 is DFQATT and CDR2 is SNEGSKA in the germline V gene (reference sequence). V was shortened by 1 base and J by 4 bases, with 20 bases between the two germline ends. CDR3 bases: TGCAGTGCTAGAGGAGGGACCCTATCGGACGCATACAATGAGCAGTTCTTC. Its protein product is CSARGGTLSDAYNEQFF.

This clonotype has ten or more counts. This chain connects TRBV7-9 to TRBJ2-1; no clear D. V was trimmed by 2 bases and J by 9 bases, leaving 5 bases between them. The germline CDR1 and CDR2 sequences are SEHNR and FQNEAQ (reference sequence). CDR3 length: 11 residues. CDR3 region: CASSLLGEQFF. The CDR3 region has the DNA TGTGCCAGCAGCTTATTAGGTGAGCAGTTCTTC.

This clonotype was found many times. The CDR3 spells CASSSPGTSGGMREQYF. CDR3 nucleotides: TGCGCCAGCAGTTCTCCCGGGACTAGCGGGGGGATGAGAGAGCAGTACTTC. This chain uses TRBV5-1 with TRBJ2-7; 15 bases match TRBD2. Trimming cost V 5 bases and J 7 bases; bases outside gene matches: 13. This CDR3 comprises 17 residues. Germline V CDR1 and CDR2: SGHRS, YFSETQ. Drawing the rest from reference TRBV5-1 and TRBJ2-7, the complete variable domain is KAGVTQTPRYLIKTRGQQVTLSCSPISGHRSVSWYQQTPGQGLQFLFEYFSETQRNKGNFPGRFSGRQFSNSRSEMNVSTLELGDSALYLCASSSPGTSGGMREQYFGPGTRLTVT.

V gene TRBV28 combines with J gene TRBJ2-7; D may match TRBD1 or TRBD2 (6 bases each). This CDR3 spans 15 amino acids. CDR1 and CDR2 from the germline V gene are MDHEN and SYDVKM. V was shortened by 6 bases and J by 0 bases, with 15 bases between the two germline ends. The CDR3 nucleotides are TGTGCCAGCAGCGCTAAAGGGGGACTCTCCTACGAGCAGTACTTC. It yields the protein CASSAKGGLSYEQYF.

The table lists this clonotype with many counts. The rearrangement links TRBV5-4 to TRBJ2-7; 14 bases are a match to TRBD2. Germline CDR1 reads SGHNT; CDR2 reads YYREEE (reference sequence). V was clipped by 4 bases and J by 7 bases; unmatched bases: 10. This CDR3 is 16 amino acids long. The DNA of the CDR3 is TGTGCCAGCAGCCCTGGGACTAGCGGGAGTCCAGGGGAGCAGTACTTC. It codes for CASSPGTSGSPGEQYF.

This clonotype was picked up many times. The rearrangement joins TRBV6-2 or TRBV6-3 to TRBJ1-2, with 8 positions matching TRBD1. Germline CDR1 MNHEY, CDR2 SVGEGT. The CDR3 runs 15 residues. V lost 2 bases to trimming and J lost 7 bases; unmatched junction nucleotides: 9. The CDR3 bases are TGTGCCAGCAGTTACGTCCGGGACAGGATTACTGGCTACACCTTC. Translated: CASSYVRDRITGYTF.

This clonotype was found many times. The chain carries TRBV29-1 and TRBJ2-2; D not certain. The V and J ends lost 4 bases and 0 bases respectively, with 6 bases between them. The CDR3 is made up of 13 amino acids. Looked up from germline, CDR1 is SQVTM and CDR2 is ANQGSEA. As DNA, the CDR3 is TGCAGCGTTGTCCGTACGAACACCGGGGAGCTGTTTTTT. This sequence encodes CSVVRTNTGELFF.

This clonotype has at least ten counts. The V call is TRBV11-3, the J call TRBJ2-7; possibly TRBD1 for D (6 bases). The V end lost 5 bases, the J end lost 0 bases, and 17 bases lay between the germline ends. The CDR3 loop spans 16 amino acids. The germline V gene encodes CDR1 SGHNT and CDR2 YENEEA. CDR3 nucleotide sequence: TGTGCCAGCAGCCCTCTCGGCGGCAGGGGCTCCTACGAGCAGTACTTC. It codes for CASSPLGGRGSYEQYF. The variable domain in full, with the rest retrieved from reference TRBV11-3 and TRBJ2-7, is EAGVVQSPRYKIIEKKQPVAFWCNPISGHNTLYWYLQNLGQGPELLIRYENEEAVDDSQLPKDRFSAERLKGVDSTLKIQPAELGDSAVYLCASSPLGGRGSYEQYFGPGTRLTVT.

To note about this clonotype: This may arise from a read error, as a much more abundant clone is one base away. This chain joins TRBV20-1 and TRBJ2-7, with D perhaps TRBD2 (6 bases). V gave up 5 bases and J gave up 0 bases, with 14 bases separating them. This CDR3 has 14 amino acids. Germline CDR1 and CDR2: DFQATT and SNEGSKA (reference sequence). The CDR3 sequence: CSAGGGGGSYEQYF. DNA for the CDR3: TGCAGTGCTGGGGGAGGCGGAGGCTCCTACGAGCAGTACTTC.

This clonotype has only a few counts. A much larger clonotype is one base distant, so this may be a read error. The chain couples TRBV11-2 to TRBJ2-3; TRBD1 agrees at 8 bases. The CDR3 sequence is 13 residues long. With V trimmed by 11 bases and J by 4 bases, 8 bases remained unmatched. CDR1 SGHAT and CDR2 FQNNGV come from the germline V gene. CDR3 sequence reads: CAGNRQGSDTQYF. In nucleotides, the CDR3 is TGTGCCGGCAACCGACAGGGGTCAGATACGCAGTATTTT.

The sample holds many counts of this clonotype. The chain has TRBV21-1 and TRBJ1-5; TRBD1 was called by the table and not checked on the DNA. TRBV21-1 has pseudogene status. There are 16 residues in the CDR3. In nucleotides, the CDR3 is TGTGCCAGCAGCAAAGAGAGTACGGGACCCAATCAGCCCCAGCATTTT. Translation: CASSKESTGPNQPQHF.

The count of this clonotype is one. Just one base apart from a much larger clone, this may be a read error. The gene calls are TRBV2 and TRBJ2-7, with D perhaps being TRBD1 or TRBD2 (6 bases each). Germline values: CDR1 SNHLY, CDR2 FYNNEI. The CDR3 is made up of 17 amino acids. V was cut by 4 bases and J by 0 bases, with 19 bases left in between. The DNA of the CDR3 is TGTGCCAGCAGTGTGATTGGCGGGACACTCCTCTCCTACGAGCAGTACTTC. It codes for CASSVIGGTLLSYEQYF.

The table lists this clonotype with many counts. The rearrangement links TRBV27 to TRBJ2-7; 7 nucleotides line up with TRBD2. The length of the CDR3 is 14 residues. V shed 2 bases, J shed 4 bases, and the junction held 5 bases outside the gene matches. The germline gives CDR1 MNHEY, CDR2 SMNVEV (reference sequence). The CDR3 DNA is TGTGCCAGCAGTTTAACTAGCGAGCGGTACGAGCAGTACTTC. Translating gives CASSLTSERYEQYF.

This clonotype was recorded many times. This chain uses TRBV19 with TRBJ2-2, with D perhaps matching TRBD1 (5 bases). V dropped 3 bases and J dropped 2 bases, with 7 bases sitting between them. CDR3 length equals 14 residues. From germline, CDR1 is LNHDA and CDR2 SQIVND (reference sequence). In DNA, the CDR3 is TGTGCCAGTAGTATGACAGAAAACACCGGGGAGCTGTTTTTT. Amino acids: CASSMTENTGELFF.

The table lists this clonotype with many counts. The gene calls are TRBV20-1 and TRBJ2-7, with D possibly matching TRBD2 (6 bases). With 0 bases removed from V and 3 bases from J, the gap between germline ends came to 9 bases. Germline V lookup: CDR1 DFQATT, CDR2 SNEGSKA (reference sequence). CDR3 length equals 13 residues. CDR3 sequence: CSARDPGSYEQYF. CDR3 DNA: TGCAGTGCTAGAGATCCCGGGAGCTACGAGCAGTACTTC.

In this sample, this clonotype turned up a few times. Here the CDR3 reads CASTLDEVIGELFF. In DNA form, the CDR3 reads TGTGCCAGCACCCTGGACGAAGTTATCGGGGAGCTGTTTTTT. The chain couples TRBV12-3 or TRBV12-4 to TRBJ2-2; D remains ambiguous. The CDR3 extends over 14 amino acids. V was shortened by 7 bases and J by 7 bases, with 16 bases between the two germline ends.

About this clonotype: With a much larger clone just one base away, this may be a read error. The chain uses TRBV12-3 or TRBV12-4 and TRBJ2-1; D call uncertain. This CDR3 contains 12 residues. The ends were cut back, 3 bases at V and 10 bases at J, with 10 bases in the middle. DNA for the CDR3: TGTGCCAGCAGTTTTCTCCGGTCGGAGCAGTTCTTC. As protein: CASSFLRSEQFF.

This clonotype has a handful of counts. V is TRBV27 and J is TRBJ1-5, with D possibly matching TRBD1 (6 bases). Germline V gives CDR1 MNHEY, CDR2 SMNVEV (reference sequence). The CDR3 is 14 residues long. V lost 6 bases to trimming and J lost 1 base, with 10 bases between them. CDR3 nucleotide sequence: TGTGCCAGCAGACGGGGGCTGAGCAATCAGCCCCAGCATTTT. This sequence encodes CASRRGLSNQPQHF.

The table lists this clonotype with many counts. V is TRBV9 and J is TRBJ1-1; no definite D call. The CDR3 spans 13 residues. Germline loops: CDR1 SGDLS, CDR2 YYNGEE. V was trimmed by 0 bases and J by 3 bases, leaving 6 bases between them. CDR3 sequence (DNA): TGTGCCAGCAGCGTAGGTCCGTACACTGAAGCTTTCTTT. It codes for CASSVGPYTEAFF.

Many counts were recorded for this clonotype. The CDR3 sequence is CSARDQASGGSYEQYF. The CDR3, as DNA: TGCAGTGCTAGAGATCAGGCTAGCGGGGGATCCTACGAGCAGTACTTC. The chain recombines TRBV20-1 with TRBJ2-7; 10 nucleotides align to TRBD2. Trimming cost V 0 bases and J 1 base; bases outside gene matches: 6. The germline V gene has CDR1 DFQATT and CDR2 SNEGSKA (reference sequence). The CDR3 is 16 residues long.

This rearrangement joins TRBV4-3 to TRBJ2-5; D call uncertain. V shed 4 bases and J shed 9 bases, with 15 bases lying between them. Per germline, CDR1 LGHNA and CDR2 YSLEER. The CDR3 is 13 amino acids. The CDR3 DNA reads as TGCGCCAGCAGCCTGACGGTCTCTAACCCCCAGTACTTC. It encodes CASSLTVSNPQYF.

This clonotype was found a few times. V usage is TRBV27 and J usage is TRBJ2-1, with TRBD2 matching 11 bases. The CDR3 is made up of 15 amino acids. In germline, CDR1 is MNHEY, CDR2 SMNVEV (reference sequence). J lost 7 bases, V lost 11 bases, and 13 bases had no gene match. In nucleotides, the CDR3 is TGTGCCGCAGCTGGTCTAGCGGGAGGTAGGAATGAGCAGTTCTTC. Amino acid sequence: CAAAGLAGGRNEQFF.

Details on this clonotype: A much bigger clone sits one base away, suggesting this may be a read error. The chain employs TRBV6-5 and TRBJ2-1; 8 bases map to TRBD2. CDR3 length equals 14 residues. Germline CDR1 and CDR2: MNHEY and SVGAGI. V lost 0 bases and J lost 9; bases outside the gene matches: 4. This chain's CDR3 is CASSYSSGGSEQFF. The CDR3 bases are TGTGCCAGCAGTTACTCCAGCGGGGGCAGTGAGCAGTTCTTC.

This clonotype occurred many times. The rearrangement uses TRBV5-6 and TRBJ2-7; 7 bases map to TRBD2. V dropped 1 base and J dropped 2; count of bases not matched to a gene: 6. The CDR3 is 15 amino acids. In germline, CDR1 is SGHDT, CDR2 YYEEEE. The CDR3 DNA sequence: TGTGCCAGCAGCTTGTGGGGAGGGAATACCTACGAGCAGTACTTC. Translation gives CASSLWGGNTYEQYF. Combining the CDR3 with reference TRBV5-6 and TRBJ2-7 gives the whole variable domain DAGVTQSPTHLIKTRGQQVTLRCSPKSGHDTVSWYQQALGQGPQFIFQYYEEEERQRGNFPDRFSGHQFPNYSSELNVNALLLGDSALYLCASSLWGGNTYEQYFGPGTRLTVT.

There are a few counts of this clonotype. The CDR3 spells CASSIGVASGNEQFF. CDR3 nucleotide sequence: TGTGCCAGTAGTATAGGAGTCGCTAGCGGGAATGAGCAGTTCTTC. This rearrangement joins TRBV19 to TRBJ2-1; 8 nucleotides match TRBD2. J was trimmed by 7 bases and V by 1 base; bases with no gene match: 6. The CDR3 is 15 amino acids. The germline V gene encodes CDR1 LNHDA and CDR2 SQIVND (reference sequence). The variable domain in full, completed from reference TRBV19 and TRBJ2-1, reads DGGITQSPKYLFRKEGQNVTLSCEQNLNHDAMYWYRQDPGQGLRLIYYSQIVNDFQKGDIAEGYSVSREKKESFPLTVTSAQKNPTAFYLCASSIGVASGNEQFFGPGTRLTVL.

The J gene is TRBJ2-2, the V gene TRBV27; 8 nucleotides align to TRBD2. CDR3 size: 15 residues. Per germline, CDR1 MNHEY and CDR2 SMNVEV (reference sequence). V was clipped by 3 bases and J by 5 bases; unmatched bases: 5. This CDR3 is CASSFGGGWTGELFF. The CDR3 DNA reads TGTGCCAGCAGTTTTGGCGGGGGGTGGACCGGGGAGCTGTTTTTT.

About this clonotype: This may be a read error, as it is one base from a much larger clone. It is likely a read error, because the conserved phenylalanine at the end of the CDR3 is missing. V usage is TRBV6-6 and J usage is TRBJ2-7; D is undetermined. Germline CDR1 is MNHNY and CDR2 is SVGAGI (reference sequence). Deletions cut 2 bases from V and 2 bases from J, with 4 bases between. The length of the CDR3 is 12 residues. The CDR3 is CASSYGPYEQYS. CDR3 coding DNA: TGTGCCAGCAGTTACGGCCCCTACGAGCAGTACTCC.

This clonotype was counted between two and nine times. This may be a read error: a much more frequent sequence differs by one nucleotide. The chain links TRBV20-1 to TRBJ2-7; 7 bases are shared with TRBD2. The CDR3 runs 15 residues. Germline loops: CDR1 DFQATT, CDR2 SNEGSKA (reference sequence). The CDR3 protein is CGARDPGLLTYEQYF. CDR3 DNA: TGCGGTGCTAGAGATCCGGGACTACTAACCTACGAGCAGTACTTC.

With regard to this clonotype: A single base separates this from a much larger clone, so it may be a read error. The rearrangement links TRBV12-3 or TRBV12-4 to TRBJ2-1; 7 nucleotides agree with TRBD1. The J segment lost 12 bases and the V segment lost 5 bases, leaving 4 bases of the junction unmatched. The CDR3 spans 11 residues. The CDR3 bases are TGTGCCAGCAGTAGGGGGCCCGGGCAGTTCTTC. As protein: CASSRGPGQFF.